This T cell receptor beta chain was identified during a study of shared clonotypes between healthy human individuals. Turning to the study itself: The donors, two women and three men, were aged 18 to 49.

Assay used: immunoSEQ multiplex PCR; TCRdb lists only in-frame clones, some missing. Of 1,400,000 or so clones detected, approximately 98.5% appear once; the ten largest clones hold about 0.34%. V was clipped by 0 bases and J by 2 bases; unmatched bases: 1. This CDR3 comprises 14 residues. Per the germline V gene, CDR1 is SGHRS and CDR2 is YFSETQ. This TCR came from a man aged 25 to 45 in good health. Sequencing used naive CD4+ T cells sorted from blood. The subset was: CD45RA+ positively selected. This chain links TRBV5-1 with TRBJ2-7, with 8 positions matching TRBD1. The CDR3 nucleotides read TGCGCCAGCAGCTTGGAGACAGGGGCCTACGAGCAGTACTTC. Residues: CASSLETGAYEQYF.